This TCR beta chain emerged from a study of OX40 agonist ivuxolimab in advanced cancers. The table came from immunoSEQ multiplex PCR; TCRdb's copy has only in-frame clones and leaves some out. The data contain about 100,000 clones, around 93% of them singletons. Autoimmune disease history or systemic immunosuppression barred patients. This CDR3 spans 16 amino acids. The germline V gene has CDR1 SGHTA and CDR2 FQGTGA. The V segment lost 5 bases and the J segment 5 bases; nucleotides outside the gene matches: 5. This specimen consisted of CD4+ or CD8+ T cells sorted from blood, obtained in a trial of the OX40 agonist ivuxolimab. The sequence was collected from an adult with an advanced solid tumor such as melanoma, head and neck, liver or kidney cancer. The chain combines TRBV7-3 with TRBJ2-3, with 15 nucleotides matching TRBD2. The CDR3 sequence: CASSPGLAGGLDTQYF. In nucleotides, the CDR3 is TGTGCCAGCAGCCCGGGACTAGCGGGAGGTCTAGATACGCAGTATTTT.